This entry lists 26 T cell receptor beta chains sequenced from one sample in a study of long-term antiretroviral therapy in people with HIV (dated by TCRdb to 2022 to 2024). The immunoSEQ hsTCRB v3.0 assay was used at survey level resolution for TRB variable region sequencing. TCRdb re-hosts the immuneACCESS table, in-frame sequences only. Its copies lack some clones; in the studies checked, an unresolved V gene accounts for under half of them, and the cause for the rest is not known. For this sample there are about 20,000 clones; less than 85% appear just once. About 10% of the sample rests with the top ten. The source was unsorted PBMCs, collected 0.2 years after starting antiretroviral therapy. Receptors were obtained from a woman aged 40 to 50 with HIV.

The rearrangement joins TRBV5-4 to TRBJ2-7; D is ambiguous. The V gene's germline CDR1 is SGHNT and CDR2 YYREEE (reference sequence). Trimming removed 4 bases at V and 2 bases at J, with 13 bases between. This CDR3 spans 14 amino acids. In DNA, the CDR3 is TGTGCCAGCAGCCTCGACATTGGCCCCTACGAGCAGTACTTC. Translating gives CASSLDIGPYEQYF.

This chain uses TRBV18 with TRBJ1-3, with D possibly being TRBD1 (5 bases). Germline values: CDR1 KGHSH, CDR2 LQKENI. V was clipped by 3 bases and J by 1 base, with 7 bases between them. This CDR3 region has 14 residues. In nucleotides, the CDR3 is TGTGCCAGCTCACCGCAGGGATCTGGAAACACCATATATTTT. Its protein product is CASSPQGSGNTIYF.

The chain carries TRBV4-1 and TRBJ2-7; 7 nucleotides line up with TRBD1. CDR1 is MGHRA and CDR2 is YSYEKL in the germline V gene. There are 16 residues in the CDR3. Losses at the gene ends were 5 bases for V and 5 bases for J; bases not matched to a gene: 15. The CDR3 DNA sequence: TGCGCCAGCAGCGCCCCTTTTACAGGGGATATGGACGAGCAGTACTTC. This codes for CASSAPFTGDMDEQYF.

This clone was picked up one time. The chain carries TRBV14 and TRBJ2-5, with D hard to call. V gave up 0 bases and J gave up 3 bases, with 11 bases separating them. CDR3 length: 15 amino acids. Germline CDR1 and CDR2: SGHDN and FVKESK. CDR3 sequence (DNA): TGTGCCAGCAGCCAAGAAGTTTTCCGAGAAGAGACCCAGTACTTC. Amino acid sequence: CASSQEVFREETQYF.

The gene calls are TRBV2 and TRBJ1-1; tentative D call: TRBD1 (6 bases). Trimming pared 6 bases from V and 1 base from J, leaving 15 bases between. The CDR3 spans 15 residues. CDR1 is SNHLY, CDR2 FYNNEI, per germline. CDR3 loop: CASRLKGGWNTEAFF. The CDR3 DNA sequence: TGTGCCAGCAGACTCAAGGGGGGATGGAACACTGAAGCTTTCTTT.

This sequence joins TRBV19 and TRBJ2-1, with D unresolved. Germline V gene lookup returns CDR1 LNHDA and CDR2 SQIVND (reference sequence). CDR3 size: 14 residues. Trimming took 3 bases from V and 0 from J, leaving 6 bases between them. The CDR3 nucleotides read TGTGCCAGTAGTATCCAAGGCTCCTACAATGAGCAGTTCTTC. Translated, it gives CASSIQGSYNEQFF.

The chain combines TRBV7-9 with TRBJ1-5; D gene ambiguous. Germline values: CDR1 SEHNR, CDR2 FQNEAQ (reference sequence). V was pared by 9 bases and J by 5 bases, with 8 bases between. This CDR3 has 11 residues. The CDR3 DNA is TGTGCCAGGCCCGGGTATCAGCCCCAGCATTTT. Protein: CARPGYQPQHF.

J is TRBJ2-7 and V is TRBV6-1; TRBD1 is a possible D gene (5 bases). V lost 0 bases and J 3 bases, leaving 9 bases between the germline ends. The germline V gene encodes CDR1 MNHNS and CDR2 SASEGT. The CDR3 is 14 amino acids. The CDR3 sequence is CASSEALRGYEQYF. CDR3 nucleotide sequence: TGTGCCAGCAGTGAAGCGCTAAGGGGCTACGAGCAGTACTTC.

The CDR3 nucleotides read TGTGCCATCAGGAGGGTGACTAACTATGGCTACACCTTC. Protein: CAIRRVTNYGYTF. The chain recombines TRBV10-3 with TRBJ1-2; no clear D gene. Germline V gene lookup returns CDR1 ENHRY and CDR2 SYGVKD. Trimming stripped 6 bases from V and 0 bases from J, with 8 bases between. This CDR3 spans 13 amino acids.

The rearrangement links TRBV6-1 to TRBJ2-2; 11 bases agree with TRBD2. The CDR3 has 18 residues. Germline CDR1 MNHNS, CDR2 SASEGT. V was clipped by 4 bases and J by 0 bases; unmatched bases: 7. The CDR3 spells CASSANLAGGSNTGELFF. The DNA for the CDR3 is TGTGCCAGCAGTGCCAACCTAGCGGGGGGCTCGAACACCGGGGAGCTGTTTTTT.

The chain has TRBV7-2 and TRBJ1-1; D is possibly TRBD1 (6 bases). V was pared by 3 bases and J by 1 base, with 9 bases between. The CDR3 length is 14 residues. Germline V CDR1 and CDR2: SGHTA, FQGNSA. CDR3 coding DNA: TGTGCCAGCAGCTTGTTAGGGGGGAACACTGAAGCTTTCTTT. The encoded protein is CASSLLGGNTEAFF. Drawing the rest from reference TRBV7-2 and TRBJ1-1, the complete variable domain is GAGVSQSPSNKVTEKGKDVELRCDPISGHTALYWYRQSLGQGLEFLIYFQGNSAPDKSGLPSDRFSAERTGGSVSTLTIQRTQQEDSAVYLCASSLLGGNTEAFFGQGTRLTVV.

The rearrangement uses TRBV6-6 and TRBJ2-7; TRBD1 matches 7 bases. Germline assignment: CDR1 MNHNY and CDR2 SVGAGI (reference sequence). The CDR3 has 13 amino acids. V gave up 5 bases and J gave up 4 bases; unmatched junction bases: 5. The CDR3 DNA sequence: TGTGCCAGCAGTGGGGACAGAGGTTACGAGCAGTACTTC. It encodes CASSGDRGYEQYF.

This chain uses TRBV18 with TRBJ2-7; TRBD1 agrees at 7 bases. The germline V gene encodes CDR1 KGHSH and CDR2 LQKENI. V trimming: 3 bases; J trimming: 6 bases; junction bases outside the gene matches: 2. This CDR3 region has 12 residues. CDR3 residues: CASSPGQVEQYF. The CDR3 bases are TGTGCCAGCTCACCCGGACAGGTCGAGCAGTACTTC.

The V and J genes are TRBV27 and TRBJ1-6; D is unresolved. The germline gives CDR1 MNHEY, CDR2 SMNVEV (reference sequence). This CDR3 has 15 residues. V was shortened by 6 bases and J by 5 bases, with 14 bases between the two germline ends. The CDR3 coding sequence is TGTGCCAGCAGGTGGTTAGGTGGACATAATTCACCCCTCCACTTT. This gives the protein CASRWLGGHNSPLHF.

The chain has TRBV19 and TRBJ1-2; D ambiguous. V lost 5 bases and J lost 0, with 10 bases in between. CDR3 length: 14 amino acids. Germline V gene sequence: CDR1 LNHDA, CDR2 SQIVND (reference sequence). CDR3 loop: CASSDGISNYGYTF. In DNA, the CDR3 is TGTGCCAGTAGTGACGGGATCTCTAACTATGGCTACACCTTC.

The V and J genes are TRBV4-1 and TRBJ2-1; D call uncertain. Per the germline V gene, CDR1 is MGHRA and CDR2 is YSYEKL. The CDR3 is made up of 13 amino acids. The V gene lost 1 base and the J gene lost 6 bases, with 7 bases spanning the gap. The CDR3 protein is CASSQVVGNEQFF. The CDR3 DNA sequence: TGCGCCAGCAGCCAAGTTGTGGGCAATGAGCAGTTCTTC.

The table lists this clone with a count of one. V is TRBV7-2 and J is TRBJ2-4, with a possible D match to TRBD2 (6 bases). This CDR3 comprises 14 residues. In germline, CDR1 is SGHTA, CDR2 FQGNSA. V was trimmed by 3 bases and J by 0 bases, leaving 6 bases between them. The CDR3 DNA sequence: TGTGCCAGCAGCTTGGGACTAGCCAAAAACATTCAGTACTTC. It yields the protein CASSLGLAKNIQYF.

There are a few counts of this clone. The chain combines TRBV30 with TRBJ2-7; no clear D gene. The V end was cut by 0 bases, the J end by 6 bases, with 15 bases between. CDR1 is GTSNPN and CDR2 is SVGIG in the germline V gene (reference sequence). CDR3 size: 14 residues. In DNA, the CDR3 is TGTGCCTGGAGTGTAGGTGGCACTGGTTCCGAGCAGTACTTC. It specifies CAWSVGGTGSEQYF.

The gene calls are TRBV27 and TRBJ2-1, with a weak D call TRBD2 (6 bases). The V end lost 6 bases, the J end lost 0 bases, and 15 bases lay between the germline ends. The CDR3 consists of 16 residues. Germline loops: CDR1 MNHEY, CDR2 SMNVEV (reference sequence). The CDR3 DNA follows: TGTGCCAGCAGCCCCACCCCTAGCGCCTCCTACAATGAGCAGTTCTTC. Translation: CASSPTPSASYNEQFF.

The V call is TRBV7-2, the J call TRBJ1-3; D gene ambiguous. This CDR3 region has 16 residues. V gave up 2 bases and J gave up 2 bases, with 13 bases separating them. CDR1 is SGHTA, CDR2 FQGNSA, per germline. The CDR3 sequence: CASSLSPERPGNTIYF. Written as DNA, the CDR3 is TGTGCCAGCAGCTTATCGCCAGAGCGACCTGGAAACACCATATATTTT.

The CDR3 loop is CASSPGAGYTF. In DNA, the CDR3 is TGTGCCAGCAGCCCAGGGGCTGGCTACACCTTC. The chain combines TRBV6-5 with TRBJ1-2, with a possible D match to TRBD1 (6 bases). Deletions cut 6 bases from V and 7 bases from J, with 9 bases between. CDR1 is MNHEY and CDR2 is SVGAGI in the germline V gene. The CDR3 is 11 amino acids.

The chain links TRBV5-1 to TRBJ1-2; D is perhaps TRBD1 (6 bases). Trimming took 0 bases from V and 4 from J, leaving 16 bases between them. The CDR3 extends over 16 amino acids. CDR1 is SGHRS and CDR2 is YFSETQ in the germline V gene. In nucleotides, the CDR3 is TGCGCCAGCAGCTTGGCCGGGGGGGGCCGGAGCTATGGCTACACCTTC. This codes for CASSLAGGGRSYGYTF. The whole variable domain, filled in from reference TRBV5-1 and TRBJ1-2, reads KAGVTQTPRYLIKTRGQQVTLSCSPISGHRSVSWYQQTPGQGLQFLFEYFSETQRNKGNFPGRFSGRQFSNSRSEMNVSTLELGDSALYLCASSLAGGGRSYGYTFGSGTRLTVV.

The chain carries TRBV5-1 and TRBJ1-1; no clear D gene. CDR1 is SGHRS, CDR2 YFSETQ, per germline. The V end lost 0 bases, the J end lost 4 bases, and 10 bases lay between the germline ends. The CDR3 runs 14 residues. The CDR3 coding sequence is TGCGCCAGCAGCTTGGTGCGGGGAGGCACTGAAGCTTTCTTT. Translated: CASSLVRGGTEAFF.

This clone was seen a handful of times. The V and J genes are TRBV7-2 and TRBJ2-7; 8 bases agree with TRBD1. This CDR3 comprises 15 residues. J gave up 3 bases and V 1 base, and 5 bases lay outside the gene matches. Germline CDR1 reads SGHTA; CDR2 reads FQGNSA. This CDR3 reads CASSLVTGGLYEQYF. DNA for the CDR3: TGTGCCAGCAGCTTAGTTACAGGGGGTCTCTACGAGCAGTACTTC.

The chain combines TRBV30 with TRBJ1-1, with a tentative D call TRBD1 (5 bases). Germline lookup yields CDR1 GTSNPN and CDR2 SVGIG (reference sequence). Trimming shortened V by 8 bases and J by 5 bases, and 24 bases separated the two germline ends. There are 15 residues in the CDR3. CDR3 DNA sequence: TGTGCCCGGTATACCCCGGGTGGGGGTGGGACTGAAGCTTTCTTT. Translation gives CARYTPGGGGTEAFF.

The V and J genes are TRBV4-3 and TRBJ2-2; D may match TRBD1 or TRBD2 (5 bases each). Trimming took 2 bases from V and 7 from J, leaving 11 bases between them. From germline, CDR1 is LGHNA and CDR2 YSLEER. The CDR3 runs to 14 residues. CDR3 DNA: TGCGCCAGCAGCCAAAGAGAGGGGATCGGGGAGCTGTTTTTT. Its translation: CASSQREGIGELFF.